What follows are 16 T cell receptor beta chains derived from one specimen sequenced in a study of cytomegalovirus exposure and HLA in healthy donors. PCR was performed using 60 Vbeta and 13 Jbeta primers. The protocol was immunoSEQ multiplex PCR, while the TCRdb copy is restricted to in-frame clones and leaves out a portion. The table lists approximately 160,000 clones, more than 65% of them singletons. Sequencing was done on a sample of PBMCs. Source of these receptors: a man in his fifties or sixties in good health and CMV-seropositive.

V usage is TRBV5-5 and J usage is TRBJ1-2, with TRBD1 as a possible D gene (6 bases). The length of the CDR3 is 18 residues. Between the trimmed V and J ends, which lost 4 bases and 0 bases, there was a span of 22 bases. Germline values: CDR1 SGHKS, CDR2 YYEKEE (reference sequence). DNA for the CDR3: TGTGCCAGCAGCCCCCGTACCGGGACATCCCCTCCTAACTATGGCTACACCTTC. Translated, it gives CASSPRTGTSPPNYGYTF.

This clone was recorded once. The rearrangement joins TRBV6-6 to TRBJ1-5, with 7 bases that match TRBD1. The CDR3 is made up of 15 amino acids. The ends lost 5 bases at V and 4 bases at J; junction bases unmatched: 8. Germline CDR1 reads MNHNY; CDR2 reads SVGAGI (reference sequence). CDR3 protein: CASSHGKTGNQPQHF. The CDR3 nucleotides read TGTGCCAGCAGTCACGGAAAGACAGGGAATCAGCCCCAGCATTTT.

The chain recombines TRBV7-9 with TRBJ2-2; 8 nucleotides match TRBD2. Germline-derived CDR1 and CDR2 are SEHNR and FQNEAQ (reference sequence). The CDR3 runs 15 residues. The V and J ends lost 6 bases and 0 bases, in that order; junction bases with no gene match: 3. The chain's CDR3 is CASSPLAANTGELFF. CDR3 in DNA: TGTGCCAGCAGTCCACTAGCGGCGAACACCGGGGAGCTGTTTTTT. Using reference TRBV7-9 and TRBJ2-2 for the parts outside the CDR3, the full variable domain is DTGVSQNPRHKITKRGQNVTFRCDPISEHNRLYWYRQTLGQGPEFLTYFQNEAQLEKSRLLSDRFSAERPKGSFSTLEIQRTEQGDSAMYLCASSPLAANTGELFFGEGSRLTVL.

The J gene is TRBJ2-3, the V gene TRBV7-9, with 11 nucleotides matching TRBD2. In germline, CDR1 is SEHNR, CDR2 FQNEAQ (reference sequence). J lost 3 bases, V lost 1 base, and 0 bases had no gene match. This CDR3 comprises 15 residues. CDR3 DNA sequence: TGTGCCAGCAGCTTAGGGACTAGCGGGACAGATACGCAGTATTTT. Translating it yields CASSLGTSGTDTQYF.

The V and J genes are TRBV4-2 and TRBJ2-3, with D possibly TRBD1 on 6 matching bases. Germline CDR1 is LGHNA and CDR2 is YNFKEQ. Trimming shortened V by 3 bases and J by 3 bases, and 7 bases separated the two germline ends. The CDR3 is made up of 13 amino acids. CDR3 in DNA: TGTGCCAGCAGCCAGAGGGGGACAGATACGCAGTATTTT. Translated: CASSQRGTDTQYF.

This sequence joins TRBV7-9 and TRBJ2-1, with TRBD2 matching 10 bases. V dropped 5 bases and J dropped 10; count of bases not matched to a gene: 11. The CDR3 contains 15 residues. Per the germline V gene, CDR1 is SEHNR and CDR2 is FQNEAQ (reference sequence). This CDR3 is CASSPPGLALTEQFF. DNA of the CDR3: TGTGCCAGCAGCCCGCCGGGACTAGCGTTAACCGAGCAGTTCTTC.

This chain uses TRBV19 with TRBJ1-1; no firm D call. Trimming took off 7 bases at V and 1 base at J, with 16 bases between the two ends. Germline assignment: CDR1 LNHDA and CDR2 SQIVND (reference sequence). The CDR3 length is 15 residues. CDR3 residues: CASKEGRAPNTEAFF. The CDR3 region has the DNA TGTGCCAGTAAGGAGGGTAGGGCGCCGAACACTGAAGCTTTCTTT.

CDR3 amino acids: CASSQGPGSGGVLETQYF. DNA of the CDR3: TGCGCCAGCAGCCAAGGTCCCGGGAGCGGGGGGGTTCTTGAGACCCAGTACTTC. The V gene is TRBV4-1, the J gene TRBJ2-5; TRBD2 matches at 10 bases. The CDR3 is 18 amino acids. Germline V gives CDR1 MGHRA, CDR2 YSYEKL. V was clipped by 1 base and J by 5 bases; unmatched bases: 13.

The chain uses TRBV10-3 and TRBJ2-7; 10 bases line up with TRBD1. Per germline, CDR1 ENHRY and CDR2 SYGVKD. V lost 2 bases and J lost 5; bases outside the gene matches: 6. The CDR3 has 15 residues. In DNA form, the CDR3 reads TGTGCCATCAGTGAGCCACCGGGACAGGGGAACGAGCAGTACTTC. Translating it yields CAISEPPGQGNEQYF.

The rearrangement uses TRBV5-4 and TRBJ1-1; D possibly corresponds to TRBD1 (5 bases). Germline CDR1 reads SGHNT; CDR2 reads YYREEE (reference sequence). This CDR3 has 14 residues. Trimming cost V 4 bases and J 7 bases, with 17 bases left between them. The CDR3 is CASSQTRQSSEAFF. CDR3 DNA: TGTGCCAGCAGCCAAACCCGACAGTCAAGTGAAGCTTTCTTT.

This chain uses TRBV5-1 with TRBJ2-1; a weak D match, TRBD2 (5 bases). The CDR3 is 13 residues long. Germline V lookup: CDR1 SGHRS, CDR2 YFSETQ. Trimming removed 4 bases at V and 8 bases at J, with 13 bases between. DNA of the CDR3: TGCGCCAGCAGCGGTCGCCCCGGGGATGAGCAGTTCTTC. Its translation: CASSGRPGDEQFF.

This clone showed up just a few times. The rearrangement uses TRBV19 and TRBJ1-4, with 8 positions matching TRBD1. The trim removed 4 bases at V and 8 bases at J, leaving 3 bases unmatched. Germline values: CDR1 LNHDA, CDR2 SQIVND (reference sequence). The CDR3 has 13 amino acids. The CDR3 sequence: CASSTTGDEKLFF. The CDR3 bases are TGTGCCAGTAGTACGACAGGGGACGAAAAACTGTTTTTT.

V usage is TRBV6-1 and J usage is TRBJ2-4; 7 positions match TRBD1. Losses at the gene ends were 2 bases for V and 6 bases for J; bases not matched to a gene: 7. Per the germline V gene, CDR1 is MNHNS and CDR2 is SASEGT. The CDR3 is 15 amino acids. The CDR3 spells CASSEIHGTVNIQYF. The DNA of the CDR3 is TGTGCCAGCAGTGAAATCCACGGGACAGTAAACATTCAGTACTTC.

This sequence joins TRBV6-1 and TRBJ1-4; 9 positions agree with TRBD1. The CDR3 has 15 amino acids. The germline V gene encodes CDR1 MNHNS and CDR2 SASEGT. The V gene end was trimmed by 4 bases and the J gene end by 5 bases; junction bases not matched to a gene: 5. In nucleotides, the CDR3 is TGTGCCAGCAGTGTTGGGACAGGGAGGAATGAAAAACTGTTTTTT. It specifies CASSVGTGRNEKLFF.

Details on this clone: One end of the junction varies from germline; a read error may be responsible. Other DNA sequences in this specimen translate into the identical CDR3. CDR3 residues: CASSLSRADTQYF. In DNA form, the CDR3 reads TGTGCTAGCAGCTTGAGCAGGGCGGATACGCAGTATTTT. The rearrangement joins TRBV7-2 to TRBJ2-3; tentatively, D is TRBD1 (5 bases). This CDR3 is 13 amino acids long. Per germline, CDR1 SGHTA and CDR2 FQGNSA.

Concerning this clone itself: The same CDR3 also results from other DNA sequences found in this sample. The J gene is TRBJ2-1, the V gene TRBV9, with 12 nucleotides matching TRBD2. CDR1 and CDR2 (germline): SGDLS, YYNGEE. J was trimmed by 4 bases and V by 2 bases; bases with no gene match: 4. The CDR3 extends over 16 amino acids. CDR3 region: CASSVGLAGGYNEQFF. DNA of the CDR3: TGTGCCAGCAGCGTTGGCCTAGCGGGAGGGTACAATGAGCAGTTCTTC.